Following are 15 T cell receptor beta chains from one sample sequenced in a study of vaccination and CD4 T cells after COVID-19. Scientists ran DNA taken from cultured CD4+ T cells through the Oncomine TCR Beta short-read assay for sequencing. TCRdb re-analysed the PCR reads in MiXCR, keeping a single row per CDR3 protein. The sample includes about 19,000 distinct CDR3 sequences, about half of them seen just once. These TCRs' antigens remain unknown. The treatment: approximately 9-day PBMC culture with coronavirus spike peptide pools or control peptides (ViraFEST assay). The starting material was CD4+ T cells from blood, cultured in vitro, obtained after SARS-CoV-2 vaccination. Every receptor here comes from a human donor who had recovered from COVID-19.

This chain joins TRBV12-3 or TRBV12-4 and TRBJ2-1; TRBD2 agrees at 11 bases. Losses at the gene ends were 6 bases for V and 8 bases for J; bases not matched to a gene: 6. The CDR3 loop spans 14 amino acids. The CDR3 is CASRLAGVGYEQFF. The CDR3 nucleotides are TGTGCCAGCAGACTAGCGGGAGTGGGGTATGAGCAGTTCTTC.

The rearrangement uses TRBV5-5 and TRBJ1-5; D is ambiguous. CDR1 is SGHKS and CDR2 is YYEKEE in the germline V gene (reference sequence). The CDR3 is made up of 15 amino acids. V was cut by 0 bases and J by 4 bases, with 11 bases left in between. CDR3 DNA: TGTGCCAGCAGCTTGGCCCCGGGGTCGAATCAGCCCCAGCATTTT. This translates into CASSLAPGSNQPQHF.

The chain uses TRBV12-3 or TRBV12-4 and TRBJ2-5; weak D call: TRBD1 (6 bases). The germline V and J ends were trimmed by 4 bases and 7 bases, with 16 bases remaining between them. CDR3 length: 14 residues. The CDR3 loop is CASSYTGSAPTQYF. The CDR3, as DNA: TGTGCCAGCAGTTATACAGGGAGTGCCCCGACCCAGTACTTC.

The CDR3 nucleotides read TGTGCCAGCAGCTCCGGGACAGGGGGCACTGAAGCTTTCTTT. It codes for CASSSGTGGTEAFF. This chain uses TRBV4-2 with TRBJ1-1, with TRBD1 identical over 11 bases. The V segment lost 5 bases and the J segment 4 bases; nucleotides outside the gene matches: 3. CDR1 LGHNA and CDR2 YNFKEQ come from the germline V gene. This CDR3 is 14 amino acids long.

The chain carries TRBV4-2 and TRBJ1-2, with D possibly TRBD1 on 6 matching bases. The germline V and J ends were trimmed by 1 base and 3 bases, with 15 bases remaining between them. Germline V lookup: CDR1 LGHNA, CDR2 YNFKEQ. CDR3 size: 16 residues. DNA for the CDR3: TGTGCCAGCAGCCAAGCCCAGGGGAGCTCTCACTATGGCTACACCTTC. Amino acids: CASSQAQGSSHYGYTF.

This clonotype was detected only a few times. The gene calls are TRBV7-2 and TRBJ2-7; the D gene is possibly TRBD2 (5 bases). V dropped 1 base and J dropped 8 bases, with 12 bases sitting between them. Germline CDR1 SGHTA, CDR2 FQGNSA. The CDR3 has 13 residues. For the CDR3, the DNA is TGTGCCAGCAGCTTAGGGGCTAGCTCTCAGCAGTACTTC. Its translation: CASSLGASSQQYF.

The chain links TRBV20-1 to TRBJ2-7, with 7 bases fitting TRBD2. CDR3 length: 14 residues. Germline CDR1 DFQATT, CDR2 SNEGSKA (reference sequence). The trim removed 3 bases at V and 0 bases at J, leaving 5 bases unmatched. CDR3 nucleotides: TGCAGTGCTAGGTCGCTAGCGGTCTCCTACGAGCAGTACTTC. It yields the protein CSARSLAVSYEQYF.

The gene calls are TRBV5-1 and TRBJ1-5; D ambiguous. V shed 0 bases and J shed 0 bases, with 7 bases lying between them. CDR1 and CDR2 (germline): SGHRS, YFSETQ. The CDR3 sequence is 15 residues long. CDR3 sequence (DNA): TGCGCCAGCAGCTTGGACAGTTATAGCAATCAGCCCCAGCATTTT. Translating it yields CASSLDSYSNQPQHF.

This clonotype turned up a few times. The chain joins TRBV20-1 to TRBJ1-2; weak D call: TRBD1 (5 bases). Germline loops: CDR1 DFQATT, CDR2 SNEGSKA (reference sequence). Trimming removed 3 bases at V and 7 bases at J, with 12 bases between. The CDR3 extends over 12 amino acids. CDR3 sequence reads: CSASRQGSGYTF. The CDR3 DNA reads TGCAGTGCTAGTAGGCAGGGCAGTGGCTACACCTTC.

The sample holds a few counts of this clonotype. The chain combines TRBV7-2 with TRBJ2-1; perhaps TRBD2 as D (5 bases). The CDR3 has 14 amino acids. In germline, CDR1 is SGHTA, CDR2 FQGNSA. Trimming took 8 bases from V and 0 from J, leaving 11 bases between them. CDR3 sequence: CASGLSSSYNEQFF. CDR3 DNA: TGTGCCAGCGGACTCTCGAGCTCCTACAATGAGCAGTTCTTC.

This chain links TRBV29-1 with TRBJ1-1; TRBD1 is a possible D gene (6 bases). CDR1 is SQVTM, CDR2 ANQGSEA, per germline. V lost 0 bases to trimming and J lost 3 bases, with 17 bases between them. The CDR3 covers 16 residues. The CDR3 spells CSVEEGGAGRDTEAFF. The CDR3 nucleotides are TGCAGCGTTGAAGAAGGGGGAGCAGGGCGGGACACTGAAGCTTTCTTT.

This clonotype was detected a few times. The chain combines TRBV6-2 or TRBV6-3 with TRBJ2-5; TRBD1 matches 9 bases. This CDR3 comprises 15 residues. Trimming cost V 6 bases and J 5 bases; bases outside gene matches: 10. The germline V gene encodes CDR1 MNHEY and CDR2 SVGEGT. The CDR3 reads CASRSQQGAKETQYF. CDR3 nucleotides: TGTGCCAGCAGGTCCCAACAGGGGGCAAAGGAGACCCAGTACTTC.

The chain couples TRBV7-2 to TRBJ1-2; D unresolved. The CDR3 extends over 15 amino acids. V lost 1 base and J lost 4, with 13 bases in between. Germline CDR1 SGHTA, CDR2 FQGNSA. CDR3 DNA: TGTGCCAGCAGCTTAGAGTCCAGGCCAGTCTATGGCTACACCTTC. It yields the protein CASSLESRPVYGYTF.

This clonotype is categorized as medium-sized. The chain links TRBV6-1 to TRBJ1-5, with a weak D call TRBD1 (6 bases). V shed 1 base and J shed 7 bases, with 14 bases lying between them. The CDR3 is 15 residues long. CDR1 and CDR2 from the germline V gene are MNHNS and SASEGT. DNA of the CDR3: TGTGCCAGCAGTGAAGGGACAGAAGGTCACCAGCCCCAGCATTTT. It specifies CASSEGTEGHQPQHF.

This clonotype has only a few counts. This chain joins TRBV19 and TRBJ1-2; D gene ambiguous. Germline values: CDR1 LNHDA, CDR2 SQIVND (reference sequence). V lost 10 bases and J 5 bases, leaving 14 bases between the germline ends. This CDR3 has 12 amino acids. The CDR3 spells CATGGMSYGYTF. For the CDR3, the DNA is TGTGCCACCGGAGGGATGAGTTATGGCTACACCTTC.